The T cell receptor beta chain described here comes from a study of Ad26.COV2.S vaccination and SARS-CoV-2 variants. Sequencing used immunoSEQ multiplex PCR; TCRdb keeps in-frame clones, though not all of them. The repertoire holds tens of thousands of clones, with about four fifths as singletons. This clone turned up a few times. V lost 4 bases and J 4 bases, leaving 13 bases between the germline ends. Germline values: CDR1 SGHNT, CDR2 YENEEA. There are 14 residues in the CDR3. This sequence was found in a human donor who had recovered from COVID-19. Here the sequenced sample was peripheral blood, taken after recovery from COVID-19. The rearrangement uses TRBV11-3 and TRBJ1-2; D is unresolved. In DNA form, the CDR3 reads TGTGCCAGCAGCTCAAGGACCGGACCCTATGGCTACACCTTC. Protein sequence: CASSSRTGPYGYTF.